This entry is about one T cell receptor beta chain. Its recognized antigen is unknown. No base quality information exists; no much larger clone differs at one position. This record belongs to a study of cytomegalovirus exposure and HLA in healthy donors (dated by TCRdb to about 2017). With regard to the full study: In an earlier analysis of 450 to 750 of the donors, 276 Gb of sequence data and some 100 million unique TCR beta sequences from 180 million or so T cells were reported. An early release that covered several hundred HLA-typed donors contained around 300 gigabases of sequencing data and approximately 85 million unique TCR sequences. Of the roughly 400 genotyped donors, around 81% fell in the genetic ancestry cluster associated with self-reported Caucasian donors. The aim of the study was to test whether cataloging public T cell receptors could identify signatures of past pathogen exposure. Using immunosequencing, the study profiled T cell repertoires from 500 to 800 subjects and related those repertoires to cytomegalovirus serostatus. A separate validation cohort of about 110 different subjects was used in addition to the roughly 620-subject first cohort. The study combined high-throughput TCR immunosequencing, statistical association of individual TCRs with disease status, and machine learning to predict cytomegalovirus infection status. A later analysis re-analyzed previously published TCR beta repertoires from roughly 690 donors and added high-resolution HLA genotyping to study TCR occurrence patterns. Rather than using new phenotypic data, the later analysis identified candidate immune exposures from TCR beta sequences and from how often those sequences occurred across donors. In an earlier analysis of 500 to 650 of the donors, high-throughput TCR beta sequencing was used to judge whether each TCR beta V gene segment behaved as functional or pseudogenic. Donor age, sex, ethnicity and CMV serostatus were compiled alongside the repertoire data. In a later genetic analysis, genome-wide SNP genotypes for 398 of the 666 donors were used, and that subset was treated as a discovery cohort. Every repertoire in the discovery cohort had been generated on one and the same sequencing platform. HLA typing covered class I and class II loci at four-digit resolution. Typing coverage varied by locus: about 620-630 donors for A, B, C, DRB1 and DQB1; some 520 for DQA1; around 610 for DPA1; roughly 450 for DPB1. About five DR-DQ haplotypes were treated as single units for association and clustering because of strong linkage in the cohort. Among around 400 genotyped donors of the cohort, an average of around 240,000 unique TCR beta nucleotide sequences were sequenced per donor, about a sixth of them non-productive. The research as a whole found: The presence/absence analyses assumed that sequencing depth was roughly uniform across donors, and that assumption may not be true. An earlier analysis of some 590 of the donors showed that most TCR beta V segments appeared in productive rearrangements either about 87% or about 30% of the time, which broadly matched IMGT annotations. A further reported finding was that TCR beta sequences accurately predicted the HLA-A and HLA-B alleles for most subjects in the first cohort. Some IMGT-functional V segments, including TRBV6-2 and TRBV6-3, could not be distinguished by the 87-base-pair reads and were therefore excluded. When HLA alleles, especially DR and DQ, strongly co-occurred, TCR associations were difficult to assign to individual alleles. In a later analysis, most CMV-associated TCR beta chains were found to appear HLA-restricted, with HLA associations seemingly driven largely by CMV exposure. In this cohort, only TCR beta chains were sequenced, and detectable features were limited by the absence of alpha or paired-chain data. Because counts were too low, some 16 rarely observed V segments, including chromosome 9 orphons, were excluded from the earlier analysis of 587 of the donors. While some public TCRs were present in many individuals, most TCR sequences turned up only very rarely across donors. The classifier was reported to diagnose cytomegalovirus status with high specificity and sensitivity in both the original cohort and the validation cohort. A later analysis found that HLA-associated TCR beta chains were more clonally expanded and had lower generation probabilities than equally common non-associated chains. The only immune exposure information available for the cohort was CMV serostatus. In the study, some 160 TCR beta chains were listed as associated with cytomegalovirus. HLA typing was unavailable for some donors at each locus, so association tests used only the typed subset. In vitro tests confirmed that a few of the cytomegalovirus-associated TCR beta chains recognize cytomegalovirus antigens. Correlated functional status among segregating V segments might reflect linkage disequilibrium, but an unknown experimental factor could not be ruled out. Several of the top co-occurrence clusters appeared to be linked to parvovirus B19, influenza, CMV and Epstein-Barr virus, according to a later analysis. Specific HLA alleles were associated with around 18,000 TCR beta sequences at a false discovery rate of 0.05 in a later analysis. According to a later genetic analysis, donors in an Asian-associated ancestry cluster had fewer N-insertions in productive TCRs than the approximately 700-donor mean. A cluster of highly shared sequence variants was judged likely to be a technical artifact of the sequencing pipeline. A later genetic analysis associated a missense DCLRE1C variant with V-gene and J-gene trimming of TCR beta chains, and an independent cohort replicated the association. In a later analysis, the rate of TCR association differed among HLA loci, with DRB1 alleles having the most associated TCRs and HLA-C alleles having the fewest. The authors suggested that the approach could potentially be generalized to other disease states and immunological phenotypes.

The germline V end is reduced by 2 bases and the J end by 2 bases; junction bases left unmatched: 10. CDR1 and CDR2 were assigned from the germline V gene as SGHVS and FNYEAQ. CDR3 length: 17 amino acids, cysteine to phenylalanine. Just the 51-base CDR3 DNA is kept, in frame starting at base 1. In total, roughly 670 healthy bone marrow donors made up the cohort. Cohort members were all nominally healthy when sampled, although unrecorded immune exposures were likely present. The donor tested CMV seronegative, placing the donor among the 350 or so seronegative members of the cohort. A peripheral blood sample was collected from each donor, and TCR beta sequencing was performed on peripheral blood mononuclear cells. Genomic DNA extraction from the blood cell samples was performed with the Qiagen DNeasy Blood Extraction Kit. Receptors were amplified or captured by the immunoSEQ multiplex PCR assay. A mixture of 60 forward primers for TCR Vbeta segments and 13 reverse primers for TCR Jbeta segments was used in the multiplex PCR. The CDR3 region of rearranged TCR beta genes was amplified from genomic DNA by a multiplex PCR assay. Amplified TCR beta libraries were sequenced as 87-base-pair reads on the Illumina HiSeq System. Per the original workflow: A later analysis tallied roughly 80 million unique TCR beta chains across the 550 to 850 repertoires, and some 10 million of those chains were shared by two or more donors. A nearest-neighbor algorithm error-corrected the raw reads and collapsed the reads into unique sequences, merging closely related sequences to remove PCR and sequencing errors. To assign V, D and J gene segments, CDR3 sequences were aligned to IMGT reference sequences. For a sequence to be retained, a match of at least six nucleotides to both a V gene segment and a J gene segment was required. Rearrangements were called productive when the CDR3 lacked stop codons and stayed in frame with V and J; all others were non-productive. CDR3 was defined according to IMGT convention as the region running from the second conserved V-encoded cysteine to the conserved J-encoded phenylalanine. The earlier analysis of 550 to 650 of the donors excluded any sequence lacking an unambiguous match to a single V gene segment. In an earlier analysis of some 590 of the donors, a V segment was called functional when productive rearrangements were above 56.7%, and segregating when the standard deviation between donors exceeded 5%. A statistical classification framework was built to diagnose cytomegalovirus status from the catalog of TCR beta chain sequences. A later analysis assigned V and J genes by comparing TCR nucleotide sequences with IMGT/GENE-DB human TR gene sequences. Using the TCRdist pipeline, a later analysis assigned CDR3 sequences along with most-parsimonious VDJ recombination scenarios. In a later analysis, each TCR beta chain was defined by its CDR3 amino acid sequence together with its V-gene family, and reads without a unique V-gene family were excluded. In a later analysis, 500 to 700 highly shared, low-generation-probability nucleotide sequences were removed to address suspected cross-contamination and a sequencing artifact. In a later analysis, a clonal expansion index was calculated for each public chain from normalized within-repertoire ranks of inferred template counts. In a later analysis, generation probabilities were computed using a VDJ recombination model fitted to out-of-frame rearrangements, and the results were checked against IGoR. In a later analysis, TCR-TCR, TCR-HLA and TCR-CMV co-occurrence was scored with hypergeometric tests, and a repertoire-size bias correction was applied to TCR pairs. False discovery rates were estimated in a later analysis by permuting HLA or CMV assignments 20 times. A later analysis grouped co-occurring TCRs with DBSCAN, adding TCRdist sequence similarity when clustering within HLA-allele-positive subsets. Repertoires with fewer than 30,000 or more than 120,000 public chains were left out of co-occurrence clustering, as were four to six repertoires with anomalous nucleotide sharing. What TCRdb holds here is the immuneACCESS table cut down to in-frame rearrangements. Part of the clones is not present; checked against another copy, under half of the missing clones reflect an unresolved V gene, and the others are unexplained. V, J and clone size derive from that table, while D and trimming were established from the DNA sequence. Here the sample has roughly 180,000 clones; around four fifths occur a single time. Together, the top ten hold 1.4% to 1.5% of the sample.

The origin of this receptor is a young man in good health and CMV-seronegative. Source material: PBMCs. The sequence links TRBV7-6 to TRBJ1-1; TRBD1 agrees with 8 junctional bases. The DNA sequence follows: TGTGCCAGCAGCTTACGCCTCACAGGGGGTATAAACACTGAAGCTTTCTTT. This yields the protein CASSLRLTGGINTEAFF.